The T cell receptor beta chain under discussion was sequenced for a study of blood T cell repertoires in COVID-19. Study-wide context: Sources were T cells, B-cell-depleted T cells, or PBMCs; the material itself was cDNA or gDNA.

V lost 6 bases and J lost 4, with 13 bases in between. The CDR3 is 15 residues long. Germline CDR1 reads MGHDK; CDR2 reads SYGVNS. Some clones are missing from TCRdb's copy, which holds only in-frame ones; the method was immunoSEQ multiplex PCR. The sample has about 66,000 clones, roughly 89% seen once. This chain uses TRBV25-1 with TRBJ2-6, with D perhaps TRBD1 (6 bases). The TCR comes from a man aged 55 to 70 with acute or convalescent COVID-19. Sample: peripheral blood. The CDR3 here is CASRHPGAGANVLTF. DNA for the CDR3: TGTGCCAGCAGGCACCCAGGGGCCGGGGCCAACGTCCTGACTTTC.